This T cell receptor (beta chain) was recorded in a study of PD-L1 blockade in urothelial cancer. Some clones are missing from TCRdb's copy, which holds only in-frame ones; the method was immunoSEQ multiplex PCR. The sample includes roughly 20,000 clones, approximately 89% of them seen just once. Time point in this sample: pretreatment peripheral blood. The specimen comprised PBMCs, sampled around atezolizumab (anti-PD-L1) treatment. The TCR originated in a man in his 70s with urothelial cancer.

The CDR3 spells CASQTVAEQYF. Here the CDR3 DNA reads TGTGCCAGCCAGACAGTAGCCGAGCAGTACTTC. The chain recombines TRBV6-1 with TRBJ2-7, with a tentative D call TRBD1 (5 bases). Looked up from germline, CDR1 is MNHNS and CDR2 is SASEGT. V lost 8 bases, J lost 6 bases, and 11 bases lay in between. The CDR3 is 11 residues long.